This is a list of T cell receptor beta chains from one sample in a study of cytomegalovirus exposure and HLA in healthy donors. Measured with immunoSEQ multiplex PCR; TCRdb has only the in-frame clones, and not every one. Among about 120,000 clones listed, around 81% were seen once. The material sequenced was PBMCs. Receptors originate from a middle-aged woman in good health and CMV-seronegative. Each CDR3 is given with its conserved first and last residue. Each record gives: J gene, D gene, V gene, clone size, CDR3 DNA, CDR3 protein. D genes are given only for firm matches. The size of a clone is reported for some rows only, either as once, few or many, or as a class for expanded clones.

>TRBJ1-2|TRBD1|TRBV7-8|NA
TGTGCCAGCAGCCTTGCCGGGACAGGGGGCAGTGGGGTAGTTGGCTACACCTTC
CASSLAGTGGSGVVGYTF
>TRBJ2-3|NA|TRBV5-1|NA
TGCGCCAGCAGTTCGGCAGATACGCAGTATTTT
CASSSADTQYF
>TRBJ2-3|TRBD2|TRBV18|NA
TGTGCCAGCTCACCACGTACTAGCGGGGGCCACACAGATACGCAGTATTTT
CASSPRTSGGHTDTQYF
>TRBJ1-2|TRBD1|TRBV4-1|NA
TGCGCCAGCAGCCAAGCGGCCGGGACAGGGACCTCGGGGTCCTATGGCTACACCTTC
CASSQAAGTGTSGSYGYTF
>TRBJ2-6|NA|TRBV13|NA
TGTGCCAGCAGCTCGGAAGGGGTTGGGGGGTCAGGGGCCAACGTCCTGACTTTC
CASSSEGVGGSGANVLTF
>TRBJ2-7|TRBD1|TRBV5-5|NA
TGTGCCAGCAGCTTAAACCGGGACAGGGGGTTCGAGCAGTACTTC
CASSLNRDRGFEQYF
>TRBJ1-1|TRBD1|TRBV28|NA
TGTGCCAGCAGCTTCCCGGACAGGCTGAACACTGAAGCTTTCTTT
CASSFPDRLNTEAFF
>TRBJ2-1|TRBD2|TRBV5-4|NA
TGTGCCAGCAGCTCTAGACTAGCCCTATACAATGAGCAGTTCTTC
CASSSRLALYNEQFF
>TRBJ1-1|TRBD1|TRBV4-1|NA
TGCGCCAGCAGCCGTACAGGGGCTGCCTCCACTGAAGCTTTCTTT
CASSRTGAASTEAFF
>TRBJ2-7|TRBD2|TRBV9|NA
TGTGCCAGCAGCCAGACTAGCGCCAGCTACGAGCAGTACTTC
CASSQTSASYEQYF
>TRBJ2-7|NA|TRBV7-2|NA
TGTGCCAGCAGCTTACAGGCAGGGGTCAGGAACGAGCAGTACTTC
CASSLQAGVRNEQYF
>TRBJ2-2|NA|TRBV30|NA
TGTGCCTGGAGGGACTTTGGGAGCGGGGAGCTGTTTTTT
CAWRDFGSGELFF
>TRBJ2-1|NA|TRBV2|NA
TGTGCCAGCAGTGAAGGACTCTCCTCCTACAATGAGCAGTTCTTC
CASSEGLSSYNEQFF
>TRBJ2-7|NA|TRBV7-9|NA
TGTGCCAGCAGCTTAGACGCGAACGGGGAGCAGTACTTC
CASSLDANGEQYF
>TRBJ2-3|NA|TRBV6-5|NA
TGTGCCAGCAGTTACTCTGCGGTGGTGAATACGCAGTATTTT
CASSYSAVVNTQYF
>TRBJ1-6|TRBD1|TRBV6-5|NA
TGTGCCAGCACCGGACAGGGCTCACCCCTCCACTTT
CASTGQGSPLHF
>TRBJ1-2|TRBD1|TRBV4-1|NA
TGCGCCAGCAGCCAATCCCAGGGACAGGGAATTCATGGCTACACCTTC
CASSQSQGQGIHGYTF
>TRBJ1-2|TRBD1|TRBV6-1|few
TGTGCCAGCAGTGGGGGGACAGGTCTGGGGAATGGCTACACCTTC
CASSGGTGLGNGYTF
>TRBJ1-1|NA|TRBV25-1|NA
TGTGCCAGCAGTGAATTTGGACAGACCCTGAACACTGAAGCTTTCTTT
CASSEFGQTLNTEAFF
>TRBJ1-1|TRBD1|TRBV7-2|NA
TGTGCCAGCAGGGGACAGGGGTACACTGAAGCTTTCTTT
CASRGQGYTEAFF
>TRBJ2-1|NA|TRBV4-1|NA
TGCGCCAGCAGCCAAGCCTTGCGGGGGCTCTGGAATGAGCAGTTCTTC
CASSQALRGLWNEQFF
>TRBJ2-7|NA|TRBV29-1|once
TGCAGCGTTCAGAGGGGGAGCTCCTACGAGCAGTACTTC
CSVQRGSSYEQYF
>TRBJ2-7|NA|TRBV6-7|NA
TGTGCCAGCAGTGACGAGGAAGTGCCCTACGAGCAGTACTTC
CASSDEEVPYEQYF
>TRBJ2-3|NA|TRBV30|NA
TGTGCCTGGATGAACTGGGGGGGCGGCACAGATACGCAGTATTTT
CAWMNWGGGTDTQYF
>TRBJ2-5|TRBD2|TRBV5-1|NA
TGCGCCAGCAGCGCAGAACTAGCGGGGAGGGGAGAGACCCAGTACTTC
CASSAELAGRGETQYF
>TRBJ1-1|TRBD1|TRBV2|NA
TGTGCCAGCAGCACAGGGGGCAGGAACACTGAAGCTTTCTTT
CASSTGGRNTEAFF
>TRBJ1-2|NA|TRBV10-3|NA
TGTGCCATCAGTGAGTACACAGGAGGGGAAAGTGGCTACACCTTC
CAISEYTGGESGYTF
>TRBJ2-2|TRBD2|TRBV6-6|NA
TGTGCCAGCAGTTACGGGGGGGAGCCCGGGGAGCTGTTTTTT
CASSYGGEPGELFF
>TRBJ2-7|NA|TRBV6-5|few
TGTGCCAGCAGTTACGGGGGGGCGTCCTACGAGCAGTACTTC
CASSYGGASYEQYF